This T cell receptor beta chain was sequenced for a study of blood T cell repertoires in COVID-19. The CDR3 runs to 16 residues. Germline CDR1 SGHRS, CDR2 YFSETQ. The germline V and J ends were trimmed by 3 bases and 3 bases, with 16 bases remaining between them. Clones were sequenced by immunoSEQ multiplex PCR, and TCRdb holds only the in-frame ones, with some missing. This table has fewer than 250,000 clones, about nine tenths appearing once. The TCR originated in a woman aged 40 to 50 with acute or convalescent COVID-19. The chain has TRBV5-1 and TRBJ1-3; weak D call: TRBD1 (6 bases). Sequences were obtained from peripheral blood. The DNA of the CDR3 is TGCGCCAGCAGCTCCTTGGACAGCAATCGTGGAAACACCATATATTTT. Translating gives CASSSLDSNRGNTIYF.